One sample yielded the 15 T cell receptor beta chains listed below, sequenced in a study of cytomegalovirus exposure and HLA in healthy donors. 60 Vbeta and 13 Jbeta primers were used in PCR. Assay: immunoSEQ multiplex PCR; the TCRdb copy retains only in-frame clones and omits some. Found here are some 100,000 clones, approximately 74% of them singletons; the top ten hold over 12%. The sample was PBMCs. The origin of the receptors is a woman between 65 and 79 years old in good health and CMV-seropositive.

The chain links TRBV28 to TRBJ2-7, with D possibly being TRBD1 (5 bases). V shed 3 bases and J shed 5 bases, with 20 bases lying between them. The CDR3 sequence is 16 residues long. Per germline, CDR1 MDHEN and CDR2 SYDVKM. The CDR3 nucleotides are TGTGCCAGCAGTTTTGTAGGGGCCAGGGCGGCCCACGAGCAGTACTTC. Translated: CASSFVGARAAHEQYF.

CDR3 bases: TGCAGCGTTGATGTGATAGGGGCCTCCTACGAGCAGTACTTC. Amino acid sequence: CSVDVIGASYEQYF. The J gene is TRBJ2-7, the V gene TRBV29-1, with a tentative D call TRBD1 (5 bases). Germline assignment: CDR1 SQVTM and CDR2 ANQGSEA. Trimming took 3 bases from V and 0 from J, leaving 12 bases between them. This CDR3 region has 14 residues.

The chain is built from TRBV7-3 and TRBJ2-5, with a tentative D call TRBD2 (6 bases). V was clipped by 5 bases and J by 5 bases, with 18 bases between them. The CDR3 sequence is 15 residues long. Per germline, CDR1 SGHTA and CDR2 FQGTGA. The CDR3 DNA is TGTGCCAGCAGCCGTAATTCGGGAGAGGCGGAGACCCAGTACTTC. Translating gives CASSRNSGEAETQYF.

The chain recombines TRBV6-5 with TRBJ1-4; D gene uncertain. CDR1 MNHEY and CDR2 SVGAGI come from the germline V gene. The CDR3 totals 13 residues. V lost 0 bases, J lost 8 bases, and 7 bases lay in between. The CDR3 DNA reads as TGTGCCAGCAGTTACTCGACTCGAGAAAAACTGTTTTTT. Translating gives CASSYSTREKLFF.

The chain links TRBV5-1 to TRBJ1-2; D not resolved. V lost 4 bases and J 5 bases, leaving 15 bases between the germline ends. The CDR3 is 14 residues long. Germline V gene data show CDR1 as SGHRS and CDR2 as YFSETQ. CDR3 amino acids: CASSPAGGSYGYTF. Written as DNA, the CDR3 is TGCGCCAGCAGCCCAGCAGGAGGGAGTTATGGCTACACCTTC.

About this clone: Distinct nucleotide sequences in the sample also encode this CDR3. The gene calls are TRBV19 and TRBJ1-2, with 8 bases aligning to TRBD1. In germline, CDR1 is LNHDA, CDR2 SQIVND (reference sequence). J was trimmed by 5 bases and V by 3 bases; bases with no gene match: 2. This CDR3 region has 13 residues. The CDR3 loop is CASSIGQGYGYTF. CDR3 DNA sequence: TGTGCCAGTAGTATCGGACAGGGTTATGGCTACACCTTC.

This sequence joins TRBV27 and TRBJ2-1; 8 positions agree with TRBD1. The CDR3 is 16 residues long. With V trimmed by 3 bases and J by 0 bases, 4 bases remained unmatched. Germline CDR1 reads MNHEY; CDR2 reads SMNVEV (reference sequence). The CDR3 loop reads CASSFLDRGSYNEQFF. In DNA, the CDR3 is TGTGCCAGCAGTTTTCTTGACAGGGGCTCCTACAATGAGCAGTTCTTC.

V usage is TRBV7-3 and J usage is TRBJ1-1, with D possibly TRBD1 on 5 matching bases. Looked up from germline, CDR1 is SGHTA and CDR2 is FQGTGA. Trimming took 4 bases from V and 6 from J, leaving 15 bases between them. This CDR3 region has 14 residues. CDR3 nucleotide sequence: TGTGCCAGCAGCTCGGGCCCCAGGGAGGCTGAAGCTTTCTTT. Protein sequence: CASSSGPREAEAFF.

The chain has TRBV2 and TRBJ1-6; D gene ambiguous. Trimming shortened V by 6 bases and J by 7 bases, and 13 bases separated the two germline ends. Per germline, CDR1 SNHLY and CDR2 FYNNEI. This CDR3 region has 14 residues. The DNA for the CDR3 is TGTGCCAGCAGGAGTAGACTGCTCAATTCACCCCTCCACTTT. Amino acid sequence: CASRSRLLNSPLHF.

The chain links TRBV5-4 to TRBJ1-1; 9 bases map to TRBD1. Germline V gene data show CDR1 as SGHNT and CDR2 as YYREEE (reference sequence). With 4 bases clipped from V and 6 bases from J, the junction kept 10 bases outside the gene matches. This CDR3 is 15 amino acids long. CDR3 nucleotides: TGTGCCAGCAGCCCGGGACAGGGATCAGTGCCTGAAGCTTTCTTT. Its translation is CASSPGQGSVPEAFF.

The chain has TRBV18 and TRBJ1-4, with D hard to call. The V and J ends lost 3 bases and 0 bases respectively, with 8 bases between them. The CDR3 has 15 residues. The germline V gene encodes CDR1 KGHSH and CDR2 LQKENI. The CDR3 spells CASSPNFATNEKLFF. As DNA, the CDR3 is TGTGCCAGCTCACCGAACTTTGCAACTAATGAAAAACTGTTTTTT.

V usage is TRBV19 and J usage is TRBJ2-3, with 8 bases that match TRBD1. V was pared by 4 bases and J by 2 bases, with 8 bases of the junction left unmatched. Germline V gene lookup returns CDR1 LNHDA and CDR2 SQIVND (reference sequence). The CDR3 runs to 16 residues. In DNA form, the CDR3 reads TGTGCCAGTAGTAAAGGGACAGGACTAAACACAGATACGCAGTATTTT. Translating it yields CASSKGTGLNTDTQYF. Based on the CDR3 plus reference TRBV19 and TRBJ2-3, the full variable domain is DGGITQSPKYLFRKEGQNVTLSCEQNLNHDAMYWYRQDPGQGLRLIYYSQIVNDFQKGDIAEGYSVSREKKESFPLTVTSAQKNPTAFYLCASSKGTGLNTDTQYFGPGTRLTVL.

The rearrangement uses TRBV7-2 and TRBJ1-1; D is ambiguous. Germline loops: CDR1 SGHTA, CDR2 FQGNSA. Trimming took off 5 bases at V and 0 bases at J, with 10 bases between the two ends. The CDR3 consists of 14 residues. CDR3 sequence (DNA): TGTGCCAGCAGCCCCCCACCGGTGAACACTGAAGCTTTCTTT. Its translation: CASSPPPVNTEAFF. The variable domain in full, completed from reference TRBV7-2 and TRBJ1-1, reads GAGVSQSPSNKVTEKGKDVELRCDPISGHTALYWYRQSLGQGLEFLIYFQGNSAPDKSGLPSDRFSAERTGGSVSTLTIQRTQQEDSAVYLCASSPPPVNTEAFFGQGTRLTVV.

This clone was found once. The V gene is TRBV14, the J gene TRBJ2-3; 8 bases agree with TRBD1. Germline loops: CDR1 SGHDN, CDR2 FVKESK. This CDR3 spans 16 amino acids. J gave up 1 base and V 1 base, and 4 bases lay outside the gene matches. The CDR3 bases are TGTGCCAGCAGCCAAGCCGGGACAGGCGGCACAGATACGCAGTATTTT. Its protein product is CASSQAGTGGTDTQYF. Looking up the rest from reference TRBV14 and TRBJ2-3 gives the full variable domain: EAGVTQFPSHSVIEKGQTVTLRCDPISGHDNLYWYRRVMGKEIKFLLHFVKESKQDESGMPNNRFLAERTGGTYSTLKVQPAELEDSGVYFCASSQAGTGGTDTQYFGPGTRLTVL.

This clone was found once. V is TRBV5-4 and J is TRBJ2-5, with 9 nucleotides matching TRBD1. CDR3 size: 15 residues. V trimming: 0 bases; J trimming: 5 bases; junction bases outside the gene matches: 5. CDR1 is SGHNT and CDR2 is YYREEE in the germline V gene (reference sequence). CDR3 residues: CASSLADRGSETQYF. CDR3 DNA sequence: TGTGCCAGCAGCTTGGCCGACAGGGGGAGTGAGACCCAGTACTTC.